This T cell receptor beta chain came from a study of OX40 agonist ivuxolimab in advanced cancers. Study details: Patients got intravenous ivuxolimab at 0.01 to 10 mg/kg every 2 weeks.

Method: immunoSEQ multiplex PCR; TCRdb's copy keeps in-frame clones and lacks some. The repertoire holds 75,000 to 100,000 clones, with more than 85% as singletons. A word on this clone: The antigen is not known.

V lost 4 bases, J lost 4 bases, and 7 bases lay in between. In germline, CDR1 is WNHNN, CDR2 SYGVQD (reference sequence). The CDR3 consists of 12 residues. Study-level results: Clonal expansion in partial responders at 0.1-3.0 mg/kg ranked among the lowest.

The source of this sequence is an adult with an advanced solid tumor such as melanoma, head and neck, liver or kidney cancer. V gene TRBV10-1 combines with J gene TRBJ1-1; D remains unclear. The source material was CD4+ or CD8+ T cells sorted from blood, sampled in a trial of the OX40 agonist ivuxolimab. CDR3 coding DNA: TGCGCCAGCAGTGGGGTGACCACTGAAGCTTTCTTT. Amino acid sequence: CASSGVTTEAFF.